This T cell receptor beta chain came from a study of blood T cells in healthy people across ages (dated by TCRdb to between 2014 and 2016). About the investigation overall: Template switching captured roughly one uniquely barcoded TCR beta cDNA molecule per two T cells in model experiments. Using the same blood draw, the study looked at two additional independent replicas of 1 million unique cDNA reads for two donors, one aged 18 to 30 and the other aged 80 or older. Four age groups were formed from the donors: young (average 16 years), middle-aged (just under 40), aged (roughly 56) and long-lived (82). The study measured age-related changes in TCR beta repertoire diversity using deep sequencing normalized with unique cDNA molecular identifiers. To avoid experimental bias, donors of different ages were randomly spread across the sequencing lanes.

Comments on this clonotype: Its antigen specificity is not known. No base quality information exists; no much larger clone differs at one position.

Library creation used 5' RACE. The sequencer was an Illumina HiSeq 2500. A second PCR of roughly 7 to 11 cycles was performed with a sample-barcoded 5' primer and a J-beta primer mix. A template-switch 5' adaptor carrying 12 random nucleotides introduced a unique molecular identifier onto each TCR beta cDNA molecule. Each sample yielded at least 3 million CDR3-containing paired-end reads. All of the RNA was converted into first-strand cDNA using the Mint cDNA synthesis kit, with a TRBC-specific oligonucleotide serving as the primer. Following uracil-DNA glycosylase treatment, all cDNA underwent a first 18-cycle PCR with the universal primers M1SS and BC2_uni_R. On the authors' methods: For normalization, 1 million high-quality reads, each with a distinct molecular identifier, were randomly selected from each sample. Reads sharing molecular identifiers were discarded rather than binned into consensus sequences. MiTCR, set to a Q25 quality threshold and the strictest error-elimination algorithm, was used for CDR3 identification, clonotype clustering and error correction. A nonparametric unseen species model with Euler transformation was used to estimate a lower bound on total TCR beta diversity. TCRdb handled the public reads itself, with Q25 trimming in fastp and clone calling in MiXCR, and kept productive beta chains. Every distinct CDR3 protein forms one entry, paired with its most common genes and DNA. For this entry, the V and J calls and clone size follow TCRdb and not the study's own pipeline. In all, the sample holds approximately 850,000 distinct CDR3 sequences, and around 45% of those were seen once. The ten largest clonotypes hold 15% to 25% of the sample.

Trimming takes 5 bases off V and 11 bases off J; junction bases not matched to a gene: 24. From its cysteine to its phenylalanine, the CDR3 spans 18 amino acids. CDR3 DNA is the only sequence kept; it has 54 bases, read in frame from the first base. CDR1 and CDR2 are drawn from the germline V gene (reference sequence): LGHDT, YNNKEL. The investigation overall reported the following: Conclusive comparison of naive and antigen-experienced compartments was prevented by the profiling of bulk unsorted PBMCs. Observed TCR beta diversity per million T cells fell roughly linearly with age, and a significant reduction was already apparent by age around 40. Total diversity estimates from one million sequenced T cells were considered lower bounds and underestimates. Because the CMV infection status of the donors was unknown, age-related changes in expanded clonotypes may potentially have been confounded. Compared with the aged group, more naive CD4+ T cells, fewer expanded clones and increased TCR diversity were shown by the long-lived group, suggesting age selection. A strong correlation was found between observed TCR beta diversity and the percentage of naive T cells measured by flow cytometry.

Donors were 39 systemically healthy Caucasian individuals from Russia aged roughly 6 to 100 years. Ten milliliters of peripheral blood were drawn from each donor into EDTA-treated Vacutainer tubes. Ficoll-Paque density-gradient centrifugation was used to isolate PBMCs, with at least 6 million per sample. Trizol reagent was used to extract total RNA from the PBMCs, yielding at least 5.5 micrograms per sample. The percentages of naive CD45RAhigh/CD27high T cells were determined by flow cytometry on a PBMC aliquot from every donor. The clonotype was recovered from a man between 60 and 75 years old in good health. The specimen sequenced was blood. The receptor chain draws on TRBV3-1 and TRBJ2-5; TRBD1 agrees with 9 junctional bases. The bases read TGTGCCAGCAGCGCTAATACCGGGACAGGGTATGCCTACAATGAGCAGTACTTC. Protein translation: CASSANTGTGYAYNEQYF.